These 16 T cell receptor beta chains came from one sample sequenced in a study of graft-versus-host responses after intestinal transplantation. The assay was immunoSEQ multiplex PCR, and TCRdb's table has in-frame clones only and misses some. The data contain approximately 24,000 clones, 90% of them singletons. The source material was PBMCs, sampled 39 to 40 days after intestinal transplant. The receptors derive from a human patient who received an intestinal transplant, so some T cells may come from the graft donor.

The gene calls are TRBV5-1 and TRBJ1-2; perhaps TRBD1 as D (6 bases). Germline V lookup: CDR1 SGHRS, CDR2 YFSETQ. V was cut by 0 bases and J by 8 bases, with 20 bases left in between. The CDR3 spans 16 residues. CDR3 coding DNA: TGCGCCAGCAGCTTGGTTTCGGTACCGGGGGCTGTCGGCTACACCTTC. Amino acids: CASSLVSVPGAVGYTF.

CDR3 nucleotides: TGTGCCAGCAGCCAGTTCCCCCCTAGCGGGAGCGGGAGATGCGAGCAGTACTTC. Its translation: CASSQFPPSGSGRCEQYF. V is TRBV14 and J is TRBJ2-7; 10 bases are shared with TRBD2. V was pared by 3 bases and J by 6 bases, with 17 bases of the junction left unmatched. In germline, CDR1 is SGHDN, CDR2 FVKESK. The CDR3 runs to 18 residues.

This clone appeared once. The chain combines TRBV5-1 with TRBJ1-2; D ambiguous. Trimming took off 2 bases at V and 0 bases at J, with 11 bases between the two ends. CDR1 and CDR2 (germline): SGHRS, YFSETQ. The CDR3 totals 15 residues. CDR3 DNA sequence: TGCGCCAGCAGCTTCGGGAGCACAGCTAACTATGGCTACACCTTC. Its protein product is CASSFGSTANYGYTF.

This chain joins TRBV4-1 and TRBJ2-7; no clear D. V lost 1 base, J lost 4 bases, and 17 bases lay in between. The CDR3 loop spans 16 amino acids. The germline CDR1 and CDR2 sequences are MGHRA and YSYEKL. For the CDR3, the DNA is TGCGCCAGCAGCCAAGTATCTTCCCCGACGACGTACGAGCAGTACTTC. It codes for CASSQVSSPTTYEQYF.

J is TRBJ2-1 and V is TRBV6-5; tentatively, D is TRBD2 (5 bases). Germline CDR1 is MNHEY and CDR2 is SVGAGI. Trimming took 6 bases from V and 10 from J, leaving 16 bases between them. This CDR3 has 13 residues. The CDR3 sequence is CASSLTSSPEQFF. The CDR3 DNA reads as TGTGCCAGCAGCTTAACTAGTTCTCCCGAGCAGTTCTTC.

V usage is TRBV27 and J usage is TRBJ1-1; D is uncertain. Germline V gene data show CDR1 as MNHEY and CDR2 as SMNVEV (reference sequence). V lost 5 bases and J 9 bases, leaving 22 bases between the germline ends. The CDR3 extends over 15 amino acids. CDR3 sequence (DNA): TGTGCCAGCAGTCTCAATAACCATCCTCAGGAAAAAGCTTTCTTT. Translating it yields CASSLNNHPQEKAFF.

This rearrangement joins TRBV27 to TRBJ2-5, with D unresolved. V was shortened by 3 bases and J by 4 bases, with 9 bases between the two germline ends. Germline V gene sequence: CDR1 MNHEY, CDR2 SMNVEV (reference sequence). The CDR3 spans 13 residues. The CDR3 DNA sequence: TGTGCCAGCAGTTTGGGATCGGCAGAGACCCAGTACTTC. Its protein product is CASSLGSAETQYF.

The J gene is TRBJ2-3, the V gene TRBV2, with D possibly TRBD2 on 6 matching bases. The CDR3 is 13 residues long. Per germline, CDR1 SNHLY and CDR2 FYNNEI. Deletions cut 9 bases from V and 2 bases from J, with 12 bases between. As DNA, the CDR3 is TGTGCCAGTGTAGCGGAGTACACAGATACGCAGTATTTT. It specifies CASVAEYTDTQYF.

The rearrangement links TRBV28 to TRBJ2-7, with D perhaps TRBD1 or TRBD2 (5 bases each). CDR1 is MDHEN, CDR2 SYDVKM, per germline. This CDR3 contains 20 residues. Trimming shortened V by 4 bases and J by 3 bases, and 31 bases separated the two germline ends. The CDR3 is CASSYFDSYGAQEENYEQYF. The CDR3 region has the DNA TGTGCCAGCAGTTACTTTGATTCATATGGGGCGCAGGAGGAGAACTACGAGCAGTACTTC.

The chain couples TRBV18 to TRBJ2-7; 12 bases are a match to TRBD2. Germline loops: CDR1 KGHSH, CDR2 LQKENI. The CDR3 sequence is 16 residues long. V was pared by 1 base and J by 3 bases, with 4 bases of the junction left unmatched. CDR3 nucleotide sequence: TGTGCCAGCTCACCACGGTGGACTAGCGGGAACTACGAGCAGTACTTC. Translating gives CASSPRWTSGNYEQYF.

V usage is TRBV7-9 and J usage is TRBJ2-7; TRBD1 might be the D (6 bases). Trimming left V 4 bases short and J 9 bases short, with 10 bases between. The CDR3 length is 11 residues. CDR1 is SEHNR and CDR2 is FQNEAQ in the germline V gene (reference sequence). Here the CDR3 DNA reads TGTGCCAGCAGCTCGGACAGAGGGCAGTACTTC. Amino acid sequence: CASSSDRGQYF.

The CDR3 here is CASSAAGGANGYTF. The DNA for the CDR3 is TGTGCCAGCAGTGCAGCTGGGGGCGCAAATGGCTACACCTTC. The chain joins TRBV28 to TRBJ1-2, with D tentatively TRBD1 (6 bases). Trimming shortened V by 5 bases and J by 6 bases, and 16 bases separated the two germline ends. CDR1 and CDR2 from the germline V gene are MDHEN and SYDVKM. The CDR3 runs to 14 residues.

The V gene is TRBV11-3, the J gene TRBJ1-1; D uncertain. CDR1 is SGHNT and CDR2 is YENEEA in the germline V gene. Trimming cost V 5 bases and J 11 bases, with 9 bases left between them. The CDR3 is 10 residues long. The CDR3 protein is CASSPAFAFF. Here the CDR3 DNA reads TGTGCCAGCAGCCCAGCATTCGCTTTCTTT.

The V call is TRBV28, the J call TRBJ2-3; D is ambiguous. Per germline, CDR1 MDHEN and CDR2 SYDVKM. The germline V and J ends were trimmed by 2 bases and 4 bases, with 13 bases remaining between them. The CDR3 loop spans 15 amino acids. In nucleotides, the CDR3 is TGTGCCAGCAGTTTAAGGTTCCATCGCGCAGATACGCAGTATTTT. Protein: CASSLRFHRADTQYF.

The J gene is TRBJ2-5, the V gene TRBV4-3; D remains unclear. The CDR3 is 13 amino acids. V was trimmed by 0 bases and J by 5 bases, leaving 7 bases between them. The V gene's germline CDR1 is LGHNA and CDR2 YSLEER. The DNA for the CDR3 is TGCGCCAGCAGCCAAGAGGCTTGGGAGACCCAGTACTTC. This gives the protein CASSQEAWETQYF.

This clone occurred a few times. V is TRBV30 and J is TRBJ2-1; D possibly uses TRBD1 or TRBD2 (5 bases each). The germline V gene has CDR1 GTSNPN and CDR2 SVGIG (reference sequence). The CDR3 totals 15 residues. The ends were cut back, 1 base at V and 10 bases at J, with 20 bases in the middle. CDR3 coding DNA: TGTGCCTGGAGTGCAAGGGGAGCCCTCATAGGGGAGCAGTTCTTC. This sequence encodes CAWSARGALIGEQFF.